The rows below give T cell receptor beta chains drawn from one sample of a study of CD8+ T cells in alopecia areata. Produced via immunoSEQ multiplex PCR; TCRdb's table is partial and in-frame only. The table has over 150,000 clones, approximately 57% seen once. Sequencing was performed on CD4+ T cells sorted from blood, taken at week 24, from a patient treated with tofacitinib. These receptors originate from a human donor with alopecia areata. The CDR3 runs from the conserved cysteine through the conserved F or W. A D gene is named only where the DNA matches it firmly. Clone size is given for some rows only: seen once, a few or many times, or a class if the clone is expanded.

.	.	13	TRBJ2-5	TRBV30	CAWSTGTQETQYF	TGTGCCTGGAGTACCGGAACCCAAGAGACCCAGTACTTC
.	few	13	TRBJ1-5	TRBV7-9	CASSPVGNQPQHF	TGTGCCAGCAGCCCCGTGGGCAATCAGCCCCAGCATTTT
.	.	14	TRBJ1-1	TRBV30	CAWQTASMNTEAFF	TGTGCCTGGCAGACAGCGAGCATGAACACTGAAGCTTTCTTT
.	few	18	TRBJ1-3	TRBV5-1	CASSLGLESPRFGNTIYF	TGCGCCAGCAGCTTGGGACTCGAATCGCCTCGTTTTGGAAACACCATATATTTT
TRBD1	.	15	TRBJ1-4	TRBV7-2	CASSPGQGFSEKLFF	TGTGCCAGCAGTCCAGGACAGGGGTTTAGTGAAAAACTGTTTTTT
.	.	12	TRBJ2-5	TRBV5-6	CASSFIRETQYF	TGTGCCAGCAGCTTTATCCGGGAGACCCAGTACTTC
.	.	11	TRBJ1-2	TRBV2	CASGRDYGYTF	TGTGCCAGCGGCAGGGACTATGGCTACACCTTC
TRBD1	few	13	TRBJ2-7	TRBV7-8	CASSRDRAYEQYF	TGTGCCAGCAGCCGGGACAGGGCCTACGAGCAGTACTTC
.	.	13	TRBJ1-1	TRBV29-1	CSVELHFQGEAFF	TGCAGCGTTGAATTACATTTCCAGGGCGAAGCTTTCTTT
.	.	13	TRBJ2-2	TRBV23-1	CASSPQGTGELFF	TGCGCCAGCAGTCCTCAGGGAACTGGGGAGCTGTTTTTT
.	few	15	TRBJ1-2	TRBV7-9	CASSTSDRPIYGYTF	TGTGCCAGCAGCACCTCTGACCGACCGATCTATGGCTACACCTTC
TRBD1	.	17	TRBJ2-4	TRBV9	CASSRSGQGGPKNIQYF	TGTGCCAGCAGCCGGAGCGGACAGGGTGGGCCCAAAAACATTCAGTACTTC
.	.	15	TRBJ2-5	TRBV5-1	CASSLGAAHQETQYF	TGCGCCAGCAGCTTGGGAGCGGCACACCAAGAGACCCAGTACTTC
.	.	17	TRBJ1-6	TRBV10-3	CAISESTSGIGTPPLHF	TGTGCCATCAGTGAGTCGACCTCGGGGATAGGCACGCCACCCCTCCACTTT
TRBD2	.	15	TRBJ2-7	TRBV18	CASSPGTSGNYEQYF	TGTGCCAGCTCACCCGGGACTAGCGGAAACTACGAGCAGTACTTC
.	few	14	TRBJ1-1	TRBV25-1	CASREVAMNTEAFF	TGTGCCAGCAGGGAAGTAGCGATGAACACTGAAGCTTTCTTT